These T cell receptor beta chains were read from a single sample in a study of blood T cells in healthy people across ages. In TCRdb, the 5' RACE reads were re-called with MiXCR into one record per CDR3 protein. Among about a million distinct CDR3 sequences listed, about 48% were seen once. The source material was blood. These receptors were collected from a man under 40 in good health. Both conserved end residues are part of each CDR3. A D gene is named only where the DNA matches it firmly. Clone size, where shown, is once, few, many, or a class for clones that have expanded.

j_call,d_call,v_call,clone_size,cdr3_nt,cdr3_aa
TRBJ2-3,NA,TRBV6-5,NA,TGTGCCAGCAGTTACTCCGCGCTAGTGGGTGTTCCTTCTAGCACAGATACGCAGTATTTT,CASSYSALVGVPSSTDTQYF
TRBJ2-4,TRBD2,TRBV4-1,few,TGCGCCAGCAGCCAAGGTGCTAGCGGGGGGATCATAGCCAAAAACATTCAGTACTTC,CASSQGASGGIIAKNIQYF
TRBJ2-1,NA,TRBV2,many,TGTGCCAGCAGGAACTCTACTCGGAATGAGCAGTTCTTC,CASRNSTRNEQFF
TRBJ2-5,TRBD1,TRBV20-1,NA,TGCAGTGCTACAGGGGGATGGGGGCAAGAGACCCAGTACTTC,CSATGGWGQETQYF
TRBJ1-2,NA,TRBV27,NA,TGTGCCAGCAGTTTACCCCTTCCCGTTGCGTGGGGAGGGGATGGCTACACCTTC,CASSLPLPVAWGGDGYTF
TRBJ2-2,NA,TRBV10-3,NA,TGTGCCATCAGTGAGTCCGGCAGGGCGAACACCGGGGAGCTGTTTTTT,CAISESGRANTGELFF
TRBJ2-3,TRBD1,TRBV28,few,TGTGCCAGCAGCCCAAGGGGGCCTGTAGATACGCAGTATTTT,CASSPRGPVDTQYF
TRBJ2-5,TRBD2,TRBV6-5,NA,TGTGCCAGCCTTTCTAGCGGGGGAGGGACCCAGTACTTC,CASLSSGGGTQYF
TRBJ1-6,NA,TRBV7-9,few,TGTGCCAGCACCCCGGGAAACTATAATTCACCCCTCCACTTT,CASTPGNYNSPLHF
TRBJ1-1,NA,TRBV29-1,NA,TGCAGCGCGAGAGGACAGTCGAACACTGAAGCTTTCTTT,CSARGQSNTEAFF
TRBJ2-5,NA,TRBV24-1,NA,TGTGCCACCAGTGACCATCGGACTTATCAAGAGACCCAGTACTTC,CATSDHRTYQETQYF
TRBJ2-7,NA,TRBV12-5,NA,TGTGCTAGTGGTCCCCCCCTCGCGCGGCCAAGCTCCTACGAGCAGTACTTC,CASGPPLARPSSYEQYF
TRBJ2-7,TRBD1,TRBV4-1,few,TGCGCCAGCAGCCAAGACGTCGCGGGACAGGGATTCTACGAGCAGTACTTC,CASSQDVAGQGFYEQYF
TRBJ2-3,TRBD2,TRBV2,NA,TGTGCCAGCAGGGGACTAGCCAGTGCAGATACGCAGTATTTT,CASRGLASADTQYF
TRBJ1-4,TRBD1,TRBV9,NA,TGTGCCAGCAGCCCGCAAGGGGGGACAGGGGGCGAAAAACTGTTTTTT,CASSPQGGTGGEKLFF
TRBJ2-7,TRBD2,TRBV4-1,NA,TGCGCCAGCAGCCAAGATTTAGCGGGGGGCCGCCTTAGGAGCTCCTACGAGCAGTACTTC,CASSQDLAGGRLRSSYEQYF
TRBJ1-2,NA,TRBV6-2/TRBV6-3,NA,TGTGCCAGCCGGGATCACTATGGCTACACCTTC,CASRDHYGYTF
TRBJ2-3,TRBD2,TRBV5-5,NA,TGTGCCAGCAGCCACGTACTAGCGGGGCGCACAGATACGCAGTATTTT,CASSHVLAGRTDTQYF
TRBJ2-7,TRBD1,TRBV7-9,NA,TGTGCCAGCAGCAAGACAGGGGTCTCCCACGAGCAGTACTTC,CASSKTGVSHEQYF
TRBJ1-5,NA,TRBV2,NA,TGTGCCAGCAGCGGTGGCGGGACCGGCAATCAGCCCCAGCATTTT,CASSGGGTGNQPQHF
TRBJ2-1,NA,TRBV20-1,NA,TGCAGTGCTAGAGATGTCAGGGTCTACCTCTCCTACAATGAGCAGTTCTTC,CSARDVRVYLSYNEQFF
TRBJ1-2,NA,TRBV15,NA,TGTGCCACCAGCAGAGATATCACAGGGATATATGGCTACACCTTC,CATSRDITGIYGYTF
TRBJ2-3,NA,TRBV7-2,few,TGTGCCAGCAGCCCCACCACTAGTCCCCCAGATACGCAGTATTTT,CASSPTTSPPDTQYF
TRBJ2-5,NA,TRBV28,NA,TGTGCCAGCAGTTATGAGGGTTTGGGGACCCAGTACTTC,CASSYEGLGTQYF
TRBJ2-5,TRBD1,TRBV2,NA,TGTGCCAGCAGTGAAGGGGGGACAGGTCCAGTTCAAGAGACCCAGTACTTC,CASSEGGTGPVQETQYF
TRBJ2-3,TRBD2,TRBV2,NA,TGTGCCAGCAGCGGGACTAGCGGGGGGTTGACAGATACGCAGTATTTT,CASSGTSGGLTDTQYF
TRBJ1-1,TRBD1,TRBV27,NA,TGTGCCAGCAGTCCTAGGACAGGGCCGGGCACTGAAGCTTTCTTT,CASSPRTGPGTEAFF
TRBJ2-1,NA,TRBV30,NA,TGTGCCTGGAGTGTAGAAGAGGGGGGTGAGAACAATGAGCAGTTCTTC,CAWSVEEGGENNEQFF
TRBJ1-6,NA,TRBV7-2,NA,TGTGCCAGCAGCTTAACGACTGGGCATGGTTCACCCCTCCACTTT,CASSLTTGHGSPLHF
TRBJ2-5,TRBD1,TRBV12-3/TRBV12-4,few,TGTGCCAGCAGTTTTGAGGGGGCGAAGACCCAGTACTTC,CASSFEGAKTQYF
TRBJ2-5,TRBD1,TRBV7-7,NA,TGTGCTAGCAGCCCCTGGACAGGCGAGACCCAGTACTTC,CASSPWTGETQYF
TRBJ2-5,NA,TRBV11-2,NA,TGTGCCAGCAGCTCCCTCGGGGTCCCTATTCAGTACTTC,CASSSLGVPIQYF
TRBJ2-7,NA,TRBV5-1,NA,TGCGCCAGCGCCCCTGACCCCACCGAGCAGTACTTC,CASAPDPTEQYF
TRBJ2-5,NA,TRBV20-1,few,TGCAGTGCTAGACCCGAGGGGCAAGAGACCCAGTACTTC,CSARPEGQETQYF
TRBJ2-3,TRBD2,TRBV20-1,NA,TGCAGTGCTAGAGATGGGGCGGGGGTCACAGATACGCAGTATTTT,CSARDGAGVTDTQYF
TRBJ1-2,NA,TRBV5-1,once,TGCGCCAGCAGCTTGTCGGGAACGTCCAACTATGGCTACACCTTC,CASSLSGTSNYGYTF
TRBJ2-5,NA,TRBV5-1,NA,TGCGCCAGCAGCCCGGCTGGGGCGGAAGAGACCCAGTACTTC,CASSPAGAEETQYF
TRBJ2-3,NA,TRBV5-1,NA,TGCGCCAGCAGTCGTTGGGGGGATACGCAGTATTTT,CASSRWGDTQYF
TRBJ2-3,TRBD2,TRBV3-1,NA,TGTGCCAGCAGCCAAGGGGATAGCGGGGTCCTTAGCACAGATACGCAGTATTTT,CASSQGDSGVLSTDTQYF
TRBJ2-3,NA,TRBV25-1,NA,TGTGCCAGCAGACAGGGATGGACAGATACGCAGTATTTT,CASRQGWTDTQYF
TRBJ1-2,TRBD1,TRBV7-9,once,TGTGCCAGCAGCCCCCCGGGACAGGGTTTGTCTGGCTACACCTTC,CASSPPGQGLSGYTF
TRBJ1-5,NA,TRBV10-3,NA,TGTGCCATCAGTGGGGCTGCAGGTAATCAGCCCCAGCATTTT,CAISGAAGNQPQHF
TRBJ2-5,TRBD1,TRBV30,NA,TGTGCCTGGAACCGCGATCGGGACAGGTGGCAGTACTTC,CAWNRDRDRWQYF
TRBJ1-1,TRBD1,TRBV13,NA,TGTGCCAGCAGCTTGACAGGGATAACTTTCTTT,CASSLTGITFF
TRBJ2-4,NA,TRBV9,NA,TGTGCCAGCAGCGGACCGGGACTAGCCAAAAACATTCAGTACTTC,CASSGPGLAKNIQYF
TRBJ2-3,NA,TRBV6-2/TRBV6-3,NA,TGTGCTAGCACTAGAGGGTTGGGCGGCACAGATACGCAGTATTTT,CASTRGLGGTDTQYF
TRBJ2-7,TRBD1,TRBV6-1,once,TGCGCCAGCAATATGGACAGGGTCTACGAGCAGTACTTC,CASNMDRVYEQYF
TRBJ2-7,TRBD1,TRBV24-1,few,TGTGCCACCAGTGATCCGGACAGGGGGCGCGACGAGCAGTACTTC,CATSDPDRGRDEQYF
TRBJ2-7,TRBD2,TRBV6-1,NA,TGTGCCAGCAGCGTCAGCCGCGGGGGGTCCTACGAGCAGTACTTC,CASSVSRGGSYEQYF
TRBJ2-5,NA,TRBV7-9,NA,TGTGCCAGCAGCTTCTTTACGGAGAAAGAGACCCAGTACTTC,CASSFFTEKETQYF
TRBJ2-5,NA,TRBV6-5,many,TGTGCCAGCAGGCTAGGCGAGTTGGGGGCCCAGTACTTC,CASRLGELGAQYF
TRBJ2-1,NA,TRBV20-1,NA,TGCAGTGCTAGACTAGCGCGGTTGGGTGAGCAGTTCTTC,CSARLARLGEQFF
TRBJ2-7,TRBD1,TRBV29-1,NA,TGCAGCGTTGAAGTGTGGGACAGGGACTCCTACGAGCAGTACTTC,CSVEVWDRDSYEQYF
TRBJ2-7,TRBD1,TRBV20-1,NA,TGCAGTGCTCCGGGACAGAACTCCTACGAGCAGTACTTC,CSAPGQNSYEQYF
TRBJ2-7,NA,TRBV25-1,few,TGTGCCAGCAGCGCCCCACAGGCCTACGAGCAGTACTTC,CASSAPQAYEQYF